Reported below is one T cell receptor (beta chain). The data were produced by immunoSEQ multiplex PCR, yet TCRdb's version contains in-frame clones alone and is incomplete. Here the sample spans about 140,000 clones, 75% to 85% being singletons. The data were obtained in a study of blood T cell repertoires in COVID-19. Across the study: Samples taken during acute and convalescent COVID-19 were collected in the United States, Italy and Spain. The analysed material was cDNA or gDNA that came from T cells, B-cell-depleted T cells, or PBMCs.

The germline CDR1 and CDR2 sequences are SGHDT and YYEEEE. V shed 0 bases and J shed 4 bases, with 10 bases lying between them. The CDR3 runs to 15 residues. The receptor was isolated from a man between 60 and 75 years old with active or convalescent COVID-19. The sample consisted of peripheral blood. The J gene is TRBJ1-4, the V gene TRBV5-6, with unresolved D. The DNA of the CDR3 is TGTGCCAGCAGCTTGGCCGTAGATAGTAATGAAAAACTGTTTTTT. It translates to CASSLAVDSNEKLFF.